This passage covers 20 T cell receptor beta chains from one sample sequenced in a study of shared clonotypes between healthy human individuals. Method: immunoSEQ multiplex PCR; TCRdb's copy keeps in-frame clones and lacks some. The sample holds about 2.1 million clones, more than 85% seen once. Naivety among CD8 cells was defined by CD45RO negativity and positive CCR7 selection, thereby excluding terminally differentiated effector memory CD45RA+ cells. The specimen was naive CD8+ T cells from PBMCs. These receptors originate from a man between 18 and 29 years old in good health. Some clones in this sample may be carry-over from other donors' samples.

The chain links TRBV29-1 to TRBJ2-1; 7 nucleotides align to TRBD2. With V trimmed by 4 bases and J by 3 bases, 3 bases remained unmatched. This CDR3 has 13 residues. CDR1 and CDR2 from the germline V gene are SQVTM and ANQGSEA. The DNA for the CDR3 is TGCAGCGTTGCTGGGGACTACTACAATGAGCAGTTCTTC. Residues: CSVAGDYYNEQFF.

The rearrangement joins TRBV7-9 to TRBJ2-6; D ambiguous. The CDR3 is 13 residues long. The germline CDR1 and CDR2 sequences are SEHNR and FQNEAQ (reference sequence). The CDR3 loop reads CGATPDGANVLTF. DNA for the CDR3: TGTGGCGCGACGCCCGATGGGGCCAACGTCCTGACTTTC.

The chain couples TRBV7-7 to TRBJ2-2; 9 nucleotides line up with TRBD1. The CDR3 has 17 amino acids. The ends lost 5 bases at V and 5 bases at J; junction bases unmatched: 12. CDR1 SSHAT and CDR2 FNYEAQ come from the germline V gene (reference sequence). The CDR3 nucleotides read TGTGCCAGCAGCCCCGCCCGGGACAGGGCGCGGACCGGGGAGCTGTTTTTT. This translates into CASSPARDRARTGELFF.

Note on this clone: Other DNA sequences from this sample encode an identical CDR3 as well. The J gene is TRBJ1-1, the V gene TRBV7-8; 7 bases align to TRBD1. CDR3 length: 14 residues. The germline gives CDR1 SGHVS, CDR2 FQNEAQ. The V gene end was trimmed by 1 base and the J gene end by 4 bases; junction bases not matched to a gene: 3. CDR3 residues: CASSLGPGGTEAFF. The CDR3 coding sequence is TGTGCCAGCAGCTTAGGTCCAGGGGGCACTGAAGCTTTCTTT.

This clone was seen more than once but under ten times. The rearrangement links TRBV7-9 to TRBJ1-2; perhaps TRBD1 as D (5 bases). This CDR3 contains 12 residues. Trimming pared 6 bases from V and 6 bases from J, leaving 11 bases between. Germline lookup yields CDR1 SEHNR and CDR2 FQNEAQ (reference sequence). The CDR3 region is CASRDLGDGYTF. In DNA, the CDR3 is TGTGCCAGCAGGGACCTGGGGGATGGCTACACCTTC.

This chain joins TRBV28 and TRBJ2-5, with D uncertain. The ends were cut back, 2 bases at V and 4 bases at J, with 8 bases in the middle. This CDR3 is built from 13 residues. Germline-derived CDR1 and CDR2 are MDHEN and SYDVKM. CDR3 sequence: CASSLNSLETQYF. CDR3 in DNA: TGTGCCAGCAGTTTAAACAGTTTAGAGACCCAGTACTTC.

This clone turned up a few times. CDR3 loop: CASKEGVNTEAFF. CDR3 DNA: TGTGCCAGCAAAGAAGGGGTGAACACTGAAGCTTTCTTT. This chain connects TRBV2 to TRBJ1-1, with D maybe TRBD1 (5 bases). The V end was cut by 7 bases, the J end by 0 bases, with 9 bases between. The CDR3 totals 13 residues. Germline V gene sequence: CDR1 SNHLY, CDR2 FYNNEI.

This chain links TRBV28 with TRBJ1-3; TRBD1 is a possible D gene (5 bases). V dropped 1 base and J dropped 0 bases, with 19 bases sitting between them. Per the germline V gene, CDR1 is MDHEN and CDR2 is SYDVKM. This CDR3 comprises 19 residues. In DNA, the CDR3 is TGTGCCAGCAGTTTATCCCGCCACCGACAGCTCTACTCTGGAAACACCATATATTTT. This codes for CASSLSRHRQLYSGNTIYF.

The chain has TRBV4-2 and TRBJ1-4; weak D call: TRBD1 (6 bases). This CDR3 contains 16 residues. From germline, CDR1 is LGHNA and CDR2 YNFKEQ. V lost 0 bases and J 7 bases, leaving 15 bases between the germline ends. In DNA form, the CDR3 reads TGTGCCAGCAGCCAAGAAGAGGGGGTCATGACTGAAAAACTGTTTTTT. Its translation is CASSQEEGVMTEKLFF.

The chain joins TRBV28 to TRBJ1-3, with D unclear. The CDR3 totals 16 residues. The ends were cut back, 4 bases at V and 0 bases at J, with 13 bases in the middle. Germline lookup yields CDR1 MDHEN and CDR2 SYDVKM. CDR3 DNA sequence: TGTGCCAGCAGTTCGCCTACAGAGTACTCTGGAAACACCATATATTTT. This encodes CASSSPTEYSGNTIYF. The entire variable domain, with the rest obtained from reference TRBV28 and TRBJ1-3, is as follows: DVKVTQSSRYLVKRTGEKVFLECVQDMDHENMFWYRQDPGLGLRLIYFSYDVKMKEKGDIPEGYSVSREKKERFSLILESASTNQTSMYLCASSSPTEYSGNTIYFGEGSWLTVV.

This rearrangement joins TRBV27 to TRBJ1-4, with D perhaps TRBD1 (5 bases). Trimming left V 4 bases short and J 10 bases short, with 19 bases between. The CDR3 length is 15 residues. The germline gives CDR1 MNHEY, CDR2 SMNVEV (reference sequence). The CDR3, as DNA: TGTGCCAGCAGTTCAACTCTCGGCCTTGGGGGAAAACTGTTTTTT. Its translation: CASSSTLGLGGKLFF.

CDR3 loop: CSVEGAGGQFF. The CDR3 nucleotides are TGCAGCGTTGAAGGAGCGGGAGGGCAGTTCTTC. The chain couples TRBV29-1 to TRBJ2-1; 9 nucleotides align to TRBD2. Germline values: CDR1 SQVTM, CDR2 ANQGSEA. The CDR3 length is 11 residues. Germline trimming cut 1 base from V and 12 bases from J; bases unmatched to any gene: 1.

The chain recombines TRBV11-2 with TRBJ2-7; 7 positions agree with TRBD2. The CDR3 is 20 residues long. Losses at the gene ends were 0 bases for V and 3 bases for J; bases not matched to a gene: 20. Germline lookup yields CDR1 SGHAT and CDR2 FQNNGV. CDR3 nucleotides: TGTGCCAGCAGCTTAGAGGCCGTGGGGGGGTCCTCCCGGATTATCTACGAGCAGTACTTC. This encodes CASSLEAVGGSSRIIYEQYF.

The chain carries TRBV11-3 and TRBJ2-7; the match to TRBD2 covers 11 bases. CDR1 is SGHNT and CDR2 is YENEEA in the germline V gene. V trimming: 2 bases; J trimming: 3 bases; junction bases outside the gene matches: 0. This CDR3 has 14 amino acids. The CDR3 here is CASSLTSGSYEQYF. The CDR3 DNA follows: TGTGCCAGCAGCTTAACTAGCGGGAGCTACGAGCAGTACTTC. Based on the CDR3 plus reference TRBV11-3 and TRBJ2-7, the full variable domain is EAGVVQSPRYKIIEKKQPVAFWCNPISGHNTLYWYLQNLGQGPELLIRYENEEAVDDSQLPKDRFSAERLKGVDSTLKIQPAELGDSAVYLCASSLTSGSYEQYFGPGTRLTVT.

V is TRBV12-2 and J is TRBJ2-2; TRBD2 is taken as the D call from the table, unchecked against the DNA. TRBV12-2 has pseudogene status. This CDR3 region has 24 residues. CDR3 amino acids: CASRLVWGTRDIGLAGVHTGELFF. The DNA of the CDR3 is TGTGCAAGTCGCTTAGTCTGGGGGACCCGGGACATTGGACTAGCGGGAGTGCACACCGGGGAGCTGTTTTTT.

The gene calls are TRBV29-1 and TRBJ1-1; perhaps TRBD1 as D (6 bases). V was trimmed by 7 bases and J by 3 bases, leaving 24 bases between them. The germline gives CDR1 SQVTM, CDR2 ANQGSEA. The CDR3 is 16 amino acids. CDR3 nucleotides: TGCAGCGCCCTTAGGGCAGCAGGGGTGGGGCACACTGAAGCTTTCTTT. Translation gives CSALRAAGVGHTEAFF.

V is TRBV19 and J is TRBJ2-1, with D possibly TRBD2 on 6 matching bases. Germline CDR1 is LNHDA and CDR2 is SQIVND (reference sequence). The V gene lost 1 base and the J gene lost 2 bases, with 12 bases spanning the gap. The CDR3 is 16 amino acids. CDR3 region: CASSIVAGLAYNEQFF. CDR3 bases: TGTGCCAGTAGTATAGTTGCGGGACTGGCCTACAATGAGCAGTTCTTC.

The CDR3 nucleotides read TGTGCCAGCAGCCAGGCGACAGGGCCTCGACGTTACGAGCAGTACTTC. Amino acids: CASSQATGPRRYEQYF. The J gene is TRBJ2-7, the V gene TRBV14; TRBD1 matches 7 bases. CDR1 SGHDN and CDR2 FVKESK come from the germline V gene. Losses at the gene ends were 3 bases for V and 4 bases for J; bases not matched to a gene: 12. This CDR3 has 16 amino acids.

With respect to this clone: In the same sample, other DNA sequences code for this CDR3. The chain is built from TRBV9 and TRBJ2-7, with 8 positions matching TRBD1. The CDR3 totals 15 residues. Trimming removed 2 bases from V and 2 bases from J; junction bases left unmatched: 6. CDR1 and CDR2 from the germline V gene are SGDLS and YYNGEE. The CDR3 coding sequence is TGTGCCAGCAGCGTGGGGACAGGACTGACCTACGAGCAGTACTTC. Its protein product is CASSVGTGLTYEQYF.

This clone was counted only a few times. V gene TRBV6-5 combines with J gene TRBJ2-2; a possible D gene is TRBD2 (5 bases). This CDR3 is built from 16 residues. Germline CDR1 is MNHEY and CDR2 is SVGAGI. The V gene lost 2 bases and the J gene lost 4 bases, with 14 bases spanning the gap. CDR3 in DNA: TGTGCCAGCAGTTACAGCGGCCAAGAGGGCACCGGGGAGCTGTTTTTT. It encodes CASSYSGQEGTGELFF.